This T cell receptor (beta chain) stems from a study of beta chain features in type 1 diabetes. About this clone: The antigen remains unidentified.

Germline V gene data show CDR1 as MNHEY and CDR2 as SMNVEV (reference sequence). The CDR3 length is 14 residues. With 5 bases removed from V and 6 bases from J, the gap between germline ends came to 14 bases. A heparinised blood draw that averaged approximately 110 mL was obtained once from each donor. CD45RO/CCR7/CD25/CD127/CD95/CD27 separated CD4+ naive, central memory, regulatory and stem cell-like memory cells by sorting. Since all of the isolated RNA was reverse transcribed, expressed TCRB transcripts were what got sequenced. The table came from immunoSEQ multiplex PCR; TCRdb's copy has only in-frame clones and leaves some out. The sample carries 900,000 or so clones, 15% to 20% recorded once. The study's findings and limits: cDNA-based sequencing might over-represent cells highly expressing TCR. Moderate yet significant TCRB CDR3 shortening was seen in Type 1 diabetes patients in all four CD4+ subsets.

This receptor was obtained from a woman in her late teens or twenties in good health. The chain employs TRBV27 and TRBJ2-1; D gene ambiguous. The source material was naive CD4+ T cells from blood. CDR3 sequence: CASSSPGAGNEQFF. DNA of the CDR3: TGTGCCAGCAGTAGCCCGGGCGCCGGCAATGAGCAGTTCTTC.